The 4 T cell receptor beta chains below were found in one sample sequenced in a study of early T cells in non-severe SARS-CoV-2 infection. TCRdb fed the 5' RACE reads into MiXCR, producing one record per CDR3 protein. The table lists around 57,000 distinct CDR3 sequences, 9.5% to 14% of them singletons. Material: whole blood. These receptors were obtained from an adult who was a healthcare worker with PCR-confirmed SARS-CoV-2 infection or an uninfected control (not recorded which).

This clonotype appeared many times. The genes are TRBV12-5 and TRBJ1-1, with D possibly matching TRBD1 (5 bases). CDR3 size: 15 residues. CDR1 is LGHNT and CDR2 is FRNRAP in the germline V gene. Trimming removed 5 bases from V and 3 bases from J, with 16 bases in between. The CDR3 coding sequence is TGTGCTAGTGGTGCCCACTTGGGGCCCCACACTGAAGCTTTCTTT. Amino acid sequence: CASGAHLGPHTEAFF.

This chain links TRBV5-1 with TRBJ1-2; D may be TRBD1 (5 bases). In germline, CDR1 is SGHRS, CDR2 YFSETQ. Trimming stripped 0 bases from V and 9 bases from J, with 15 bases between. The CDR3 has 14 amino acids. CDR3 region: CASSLEGATVSYTF. CDR3 in DNA: TGCGCCAGCAGCTTGGAAGGGGCGACCGTCAGCTACACCTTC.

This chain uses TRBV7-2 with TRBJ1-2; D is uncertain. Germline V gene data show CDR1 as SGHTA and CDR2 as FQGNSA. Trimming removed 4 bases at V and 2 bases at J, with 14 bases between. CDR3 length equals 15 residues. The DNA of the CDR3 is TGTGCCAGCAGCTCATACAGAGACACCAACTATGGCTACACCTTC. As protein: CASSSYRDTNYGYTF. The variable domain in full, completed from reference TRBV7-2 and TRBJ1-2, reads GAGVSQSPSNKVTEKGKDVELRCDPISGHTALYWYRQSLGQGLEFLIYFQGNSAPDKSGLPSDRFSAERTGGSVSTLTIQRTQQEDSAVYLCASSSYRDTNYGYTFGSGTRLTVV.

This clonotype was counted many times. The gene calls are TRBV6-5 and TRBJ2-1; a possible D gene is TRBD2 (5 bases). Trimming stripped 4 bases from V and 4 bases from J, with 8 bases between. The germline CDR1 and CDR2 sequences are MNHEY and SVGAGI. The CDR3 extends over 13 amino acids. The CDR3 loop reads CASSLRGYNEQFF. CDR3 DNA: TGTGCCAGCAGTTTACGGGGTTACAATGAGCAGTTCTTC.